The clone carrying this T cell receptor beta chain was seen ten or more times. Its antigen is undetermined. V lost 8 bases, J lost 7 bases, and 15 bases lay in between. The CDR3 is made up of 13 amino acids. Combining a sample-barcoded 5' primer with a J-beta primer mix, a second PCR ran for 7 to 11 cycles. TCRdb processed the 5' RACE reads anew with MiXCR; each CDR3 protein has one entry. The sample holds 710,000 or so distinct CDR3 sequences; about 32% are singletons and the top ten take approximately 15%. These data belong to a study of blood T cells in healthy people across ages. Study outcomes and limitations: Considered underestimates were the diversity estimates obtained from one million T cells.

Source material: blood. The TCR sequence derives from a woman at least 80 years old in good health. The rearrangement uses TRBV12-3 or TRBV12-4 and TRBJ2-1; possibly TRBD2 for D (7 bases). The CDR3 sequence: CASGRGETNEQFF. DNA for the CDR3: TGTGCCAGCGGGAGGGGGGAAACAAATGAGCAGTTCTTC.